This T cell receptor beta chain was found in a study of early T cells in non-severe SARS-CoV-2 infection. The wider study: Chains were not paired, and sequencing was done on bulk RNA from unsorted whole blood.

The germline CDR1 and CDR2 sequences are ENHRY and SYGVKD. Trimming at V came to 10 bases and at J to 2 bases, leaving 1 base not matched to a gene. This CDR3 region has 13 residues. General study findings and limits: Anti-spike CD8 responses were favored in VDJdb matching, and private and CD4 specificities were missed.

This clonotype has a handful of counts. Its antigen is unknown. Unique molecular identifier tags were affixed to discrete cDNA molecules. A single record per CDR3 protein comes from TCRdb applying MiXCR to the 5' RACE reads. The data show 40,000 or so distinct CDR3 sequences, roughly 7.9% seen once. The chain combines TRBV10-3 with TRBJ2-3, with 12 bases lining up with TRBD2. Sequencing used whole blood, obtained at baseline. This TCR derives from an adult who was a healthcare worker with PCR-confirmed SARS-CoV-2 infection or an uninfected control (not recorded which). The DNA for the CDR3 is TGTGCCACTAGCGGGGGGGCCACAGATACGCAGTATTTT. Its protein is CATSGGATDTQYF.